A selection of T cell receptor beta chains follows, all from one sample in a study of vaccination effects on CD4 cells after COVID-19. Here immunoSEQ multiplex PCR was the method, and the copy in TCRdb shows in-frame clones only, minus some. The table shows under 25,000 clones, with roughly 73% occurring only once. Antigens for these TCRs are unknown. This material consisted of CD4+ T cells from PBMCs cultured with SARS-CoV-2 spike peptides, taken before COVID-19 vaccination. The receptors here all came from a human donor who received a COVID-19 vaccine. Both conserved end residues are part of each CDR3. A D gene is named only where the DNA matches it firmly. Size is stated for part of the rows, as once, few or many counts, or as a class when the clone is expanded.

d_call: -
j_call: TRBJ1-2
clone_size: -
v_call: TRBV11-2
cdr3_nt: TGTGCCAGCAGCCACCCTCGAGGGAAAGCTAACTATGGCTACACCTTC
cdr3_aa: CASSHPRGKANYGYTF

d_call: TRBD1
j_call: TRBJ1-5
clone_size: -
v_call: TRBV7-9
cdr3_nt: TGTGCCAGCAGCCCCGGGACAGGCGATTTGGTGGATCAGCCCCAGCATTTT
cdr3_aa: CASSPGTGDLVDQPQHF

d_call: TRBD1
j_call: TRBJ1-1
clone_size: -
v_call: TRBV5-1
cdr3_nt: TGCGCCAGCTGCCCGGGACAGGGGAACACTGAAGCTTTCTTT
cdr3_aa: CASCPGQGNTEAFF

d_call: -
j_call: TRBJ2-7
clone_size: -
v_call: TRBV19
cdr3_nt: TGTGCCTCCACCCCCTCAGGGGACTTCTACGAGCAGTACTTC
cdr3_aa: CASTPSGDFYEQYF

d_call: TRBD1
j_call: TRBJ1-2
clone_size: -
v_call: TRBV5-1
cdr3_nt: TGCGCCAGCAGCTCTGGACAGGGGAACTATGGCTACACCTTC
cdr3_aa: CASSSGQGNYGYTF

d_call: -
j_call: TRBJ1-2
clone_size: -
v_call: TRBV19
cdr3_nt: TGTGCCAGTAGTATCGAAGGTTCAAACTATGGCTACACCTTC
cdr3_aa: CASSIEGSNYGYTF

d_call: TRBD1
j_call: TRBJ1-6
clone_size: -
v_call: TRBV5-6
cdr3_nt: TGTGCCAGCTCTAACTCAGGGGGCTCCTATAATTCACCCCTCCACTTT
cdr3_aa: CASSNSGGSYNSPLHF

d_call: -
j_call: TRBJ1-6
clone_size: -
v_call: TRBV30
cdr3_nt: TGTGCCTGGAGTGTGTTAGGGGGTACAGGGAGAGATTCACCCCTCCACTTT
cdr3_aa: CAWSVLGGTGRDSPLHF

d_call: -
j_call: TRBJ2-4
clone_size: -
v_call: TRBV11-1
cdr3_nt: TGTGCCAGCAGCTTAAGGGGAGCGACCAAAAACATTCAGTACTTC
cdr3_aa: CASSLRGATKNIQYF

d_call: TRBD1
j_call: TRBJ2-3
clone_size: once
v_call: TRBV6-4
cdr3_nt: TGTGCCAGCAGTGACTCGACAGGGGGCGCAGATACGCAGTATTTT
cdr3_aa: CASSDSTGGADTQYF

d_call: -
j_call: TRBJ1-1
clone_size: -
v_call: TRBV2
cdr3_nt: TGTGCCAGCAGCCCCCGGAGGGGGGCCCCTGGGGTTACTGAAGCTTTCTTT
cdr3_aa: CASSPRRGAPGVTEAFF

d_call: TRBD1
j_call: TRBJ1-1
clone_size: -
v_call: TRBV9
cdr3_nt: TGTGCCAGCAGCGATACAGGGGCCCGAAACACTGAAGCTTTCTTT
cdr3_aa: CASSDTGARNTEAFF

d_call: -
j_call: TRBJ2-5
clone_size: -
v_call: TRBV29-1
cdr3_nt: TGCAGCGCAAAAAAGTTGGAGACCCAGTACTTC
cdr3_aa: CSAKKLETQYF

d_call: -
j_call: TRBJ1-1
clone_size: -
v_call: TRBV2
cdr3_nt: TGTGCCAGCAGTGAGCGGGGTAGGTGGACTGAAGCTTTCTTT
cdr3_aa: CASSERGRWTEAFF

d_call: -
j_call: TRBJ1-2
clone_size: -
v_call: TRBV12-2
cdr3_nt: TGTGCAAGTCGCTTAGGGCTAAAGGGGGGCTACACCTTC
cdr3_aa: CASRLGLKGGYTF

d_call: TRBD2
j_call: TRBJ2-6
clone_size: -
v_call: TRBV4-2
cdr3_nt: TGTGCCAGCAGCCAAGATCTGAGGACTAGCGGGGGGCTTCCCTCTGGGGCCAACGTCCTGACTTTC
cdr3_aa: CASSQDLRTSGGLPSGANVLTF

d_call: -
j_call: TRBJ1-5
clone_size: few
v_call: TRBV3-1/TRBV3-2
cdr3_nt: TGTGCCAGCAGCCGGCTAAGCAATCAGCCCCAGCATTTT
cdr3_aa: CASSRLSNQPQHF

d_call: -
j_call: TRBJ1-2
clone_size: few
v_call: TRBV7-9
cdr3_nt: TGTGCCAGCAACCGACAGAACTATGGCTACACCTTC
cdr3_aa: CASNRQNYGYTF

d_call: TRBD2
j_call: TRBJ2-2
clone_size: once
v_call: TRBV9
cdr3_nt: TGTGCCAGCAGCGACCTAGCGGGGGTGAACACCGGGGAGCTGTTTTTT
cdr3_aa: CASSDLAGVNTGELFF

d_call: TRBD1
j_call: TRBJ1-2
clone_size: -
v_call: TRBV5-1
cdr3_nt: TGCGCCAGCAGCTTGGGTGACAGGGGGCGCGTCTATGGCTACACCTTC
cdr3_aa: CASSLGDRGRVYGYTF

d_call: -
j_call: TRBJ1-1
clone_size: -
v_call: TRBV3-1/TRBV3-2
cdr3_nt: TGTGCCAGCAGCCAATTGCGGGCGGCTGAAGCTTTCTTT
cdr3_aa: CASSQLRAAEAFF

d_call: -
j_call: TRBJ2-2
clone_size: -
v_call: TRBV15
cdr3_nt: TGTGCCACCAGCCCGCTAGCCGTAACCGGGGAGCTGTTTTTT
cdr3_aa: CATSPLAVTGELFF

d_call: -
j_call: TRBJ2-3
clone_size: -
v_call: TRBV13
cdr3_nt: TGTGCCAGCAGCTCCGTAGCCAGCCGAAGCACAGATACGCAGTATTTT
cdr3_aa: CASSSVASRSTDTQYF